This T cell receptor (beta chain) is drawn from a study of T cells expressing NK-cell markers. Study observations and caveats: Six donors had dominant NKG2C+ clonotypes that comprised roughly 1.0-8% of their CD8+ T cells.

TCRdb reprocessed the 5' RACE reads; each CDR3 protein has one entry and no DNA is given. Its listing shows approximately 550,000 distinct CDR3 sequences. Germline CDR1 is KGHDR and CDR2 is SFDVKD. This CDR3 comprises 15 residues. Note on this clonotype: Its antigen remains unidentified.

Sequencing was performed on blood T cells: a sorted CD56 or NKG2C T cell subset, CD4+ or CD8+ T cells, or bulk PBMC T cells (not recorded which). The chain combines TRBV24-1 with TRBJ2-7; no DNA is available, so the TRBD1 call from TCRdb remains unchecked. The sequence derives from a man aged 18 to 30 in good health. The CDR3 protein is CATSDNTGDLYEQYF.